Reported below is one T cell receptor beta chain. The antigen remains undetermined. This sample is part of a study of beta chain features in type 1 diabetes. General study findings and limits: Moderate but significant shortening of TCRB CDR3s was recorded in all four CD4+ subsets from Type 1 diabetes patients.

As every portion of the isolated RNA was reverse transcribed, the sequencing read expressed TCRB transcripts. TCRdb's copy holds only in-frame clones and misses some; the assay was immunoSEQ multiplex PCR. The table lists about 170,000 clones, approximately 7.8% of them singletons. Germline assignment: CDR1 LNHNV and CDR2 YYDKDF (reference sequence). Trimming left V 0 bases short and J 10 bases short, with 21 bases between. This CDR3 comprises 16 residues. The origin of this receptor is a woman aged 40 to 50 with type 1 diabetes. This chain links TRBV15 with TRBJ1-1; D might be TRBD1 (6 bases). The sample taken for sequencing was central memory CD4+ T cells from blood. CDR3 residues: CATSRDLITGPEGAFF. As DNA, the CDR3 is TGTGCCACCAGCAGAGACCTTATAACAGGGCCCGAAGGAGCTTTCTTT. Combining the CDR3 with reference TRBV15 and TRBJ1-1 gives the whole variable domain DAMVIQNPRYQVTQFGKPVTLSCSQTLNHNVMYWYQQKSSQAPKLLFHYYDKDFNNEADTPDNFQSRRPNTSFCFLDIRSPGLGDTAMYLCATSRDLITGPEGAFFGQGTRLTVV.